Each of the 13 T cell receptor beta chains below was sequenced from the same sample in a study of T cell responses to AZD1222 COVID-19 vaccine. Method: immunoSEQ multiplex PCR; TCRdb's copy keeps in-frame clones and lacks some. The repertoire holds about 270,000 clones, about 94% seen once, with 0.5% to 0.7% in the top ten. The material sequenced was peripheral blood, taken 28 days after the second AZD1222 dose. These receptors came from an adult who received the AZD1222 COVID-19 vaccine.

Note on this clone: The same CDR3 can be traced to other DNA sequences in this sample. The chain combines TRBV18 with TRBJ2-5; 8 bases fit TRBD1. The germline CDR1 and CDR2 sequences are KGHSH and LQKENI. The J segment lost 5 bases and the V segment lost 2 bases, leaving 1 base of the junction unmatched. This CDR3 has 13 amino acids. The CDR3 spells CASSPGQGETQYF. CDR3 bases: TGTGCCAGCTCACCAGGACAGGGTGAGACCCAGTACTTC.

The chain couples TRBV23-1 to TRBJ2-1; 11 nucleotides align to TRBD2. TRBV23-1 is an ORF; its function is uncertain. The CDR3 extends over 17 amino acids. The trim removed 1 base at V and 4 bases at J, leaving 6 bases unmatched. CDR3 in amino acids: CASSQYDGTSGYNEQFF. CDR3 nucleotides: TGCGCCAGCAGTCAATACGATGGGACTAGCGGATACAATGAGCAGTTCTTC.

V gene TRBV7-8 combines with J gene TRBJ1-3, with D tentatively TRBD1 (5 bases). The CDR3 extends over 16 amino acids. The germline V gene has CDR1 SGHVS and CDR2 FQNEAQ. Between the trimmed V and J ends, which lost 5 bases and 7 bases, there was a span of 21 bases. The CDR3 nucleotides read TGTGCCAGCAGCCATCACGGGGCTCCCGTGGGGAACACCATATATTTT. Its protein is CASSHHGAPVGNTIYF.

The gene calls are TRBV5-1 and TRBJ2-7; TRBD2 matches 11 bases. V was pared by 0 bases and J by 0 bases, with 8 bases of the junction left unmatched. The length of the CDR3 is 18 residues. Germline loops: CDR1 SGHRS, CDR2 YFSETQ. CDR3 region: CASSLASSGGPGSYEQYF. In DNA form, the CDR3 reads TGCGCCAGCAGCTTGGCCTCTAGCGGGGGGCCAGGCTCCTACGAGCAGTACTTC.

The chain's CDR3 is CASSKRGTSGSYEQFF. Written as DNA, the CDR3 is TGTGCCAGCAGCAAACGGGGGACTAGCGGGAGTTATGAGCAGTTCTTC. The J gene is TRBJ2-1, the V gene TRBV7-9; 14 nucleotides line up with TRBD2. CDR1 and CDR2 from the germline V gene are SEHNR and FQNEAQ (reference sequence). J lost 8 bases, V lost 5 bases, and 8 bases had no gene match. The CDR3 loop spans 16 amino acids.

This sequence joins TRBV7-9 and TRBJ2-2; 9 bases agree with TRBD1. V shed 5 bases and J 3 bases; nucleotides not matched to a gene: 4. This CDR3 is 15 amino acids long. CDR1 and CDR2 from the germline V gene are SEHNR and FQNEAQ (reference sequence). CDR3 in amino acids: CASSLDRGYTGELFF. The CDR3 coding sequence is TGTGCCAGCAGCCTGGACAGGGGTTACACCGGGGAGCTGTTTTTT.

The CDR3 sequence is CASSRTFRAEQYF. Written as DNA, the CDR3 is TGCGCCAGCAGCCGGACATTCCGGGCCGAGCAGTACTTC. V is TRBV4-1 and J is TRBJ2-7; possible D gene TRBD1, 5 bases. CDR1 is MGHRA, CDR2 YSYEKL, per germline. CDR3 length: 13 amino acids. V lost 4 bases, J lost 6 bases, and 13 bases lay in between.

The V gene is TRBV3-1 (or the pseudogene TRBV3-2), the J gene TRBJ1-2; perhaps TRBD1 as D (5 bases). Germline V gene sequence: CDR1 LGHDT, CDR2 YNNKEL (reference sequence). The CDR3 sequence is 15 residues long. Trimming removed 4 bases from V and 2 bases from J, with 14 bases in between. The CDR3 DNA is TGTGCCAGCAGCCCAAATGCAGGGAAAAACTATGGCTACACCTTC. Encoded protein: CASSPNAGKNYGYTF.

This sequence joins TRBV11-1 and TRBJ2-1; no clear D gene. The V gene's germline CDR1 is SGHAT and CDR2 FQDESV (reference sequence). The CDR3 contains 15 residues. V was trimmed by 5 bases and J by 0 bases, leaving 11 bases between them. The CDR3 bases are TGTGCCAGCAGCCCAGAGGCGAACTCCTACAATGAGCAGTTCTTC. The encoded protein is CASSPEANSYNEQFF.

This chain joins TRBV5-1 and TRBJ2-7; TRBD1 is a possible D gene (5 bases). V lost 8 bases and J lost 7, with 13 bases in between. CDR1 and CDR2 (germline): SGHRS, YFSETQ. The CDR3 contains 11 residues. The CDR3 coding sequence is TGCGCCAGTGGGGCTGGAGAAGAGCAGTACTTC. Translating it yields CASGAGEEQYF.

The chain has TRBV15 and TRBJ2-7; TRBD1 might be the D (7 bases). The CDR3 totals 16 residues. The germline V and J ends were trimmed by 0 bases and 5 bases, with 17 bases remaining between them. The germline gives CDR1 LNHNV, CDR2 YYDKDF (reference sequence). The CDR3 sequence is CATSREEGYRGNEQYF. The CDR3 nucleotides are TGTGCCACCAGCAGAGAGGAGGGCTACAGGGGCAACGAGCAGTACTTC.

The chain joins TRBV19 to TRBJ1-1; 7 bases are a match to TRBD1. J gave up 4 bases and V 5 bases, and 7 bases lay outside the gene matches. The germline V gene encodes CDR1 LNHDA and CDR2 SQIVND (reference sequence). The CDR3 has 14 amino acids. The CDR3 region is CASSPTGMGTEAFF. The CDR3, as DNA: TGTGCCAGTAGTCCGACAGGGATGGGCACTGAAGCTTTCTTT.

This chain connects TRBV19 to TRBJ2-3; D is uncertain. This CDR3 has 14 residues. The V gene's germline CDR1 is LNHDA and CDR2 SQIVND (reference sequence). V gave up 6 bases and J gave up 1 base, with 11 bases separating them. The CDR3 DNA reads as TGTGCCAGTAGCCCCCGAGGCCGCACAGATACGCAGTATTTT. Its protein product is CASSPRGRTDTQYF.